This T cell receptor (beta chain) was captured in a study of blood T cell repertoires in COVID-19. Study in general: Sites in the United States, Italy and Spain provided acute and convalescent COVID-19 samples.

Study processing details: Estimates of nucleated cell counts were drawn from the amplification of reference gene primers. TCRdb's copy holds only in-frame clones and misses some; the assay was immunoSEQ multiplex PCR. V and J calls plus clone size are reproduced from that table; the DNA served to infer D and trimming. The sample has about 140,000 clones; 84% are singletons. The study assigned cohorts using participant-reported clinical history. Sequencing used PBMCs or T cells enriched from blood (not recorded which). The sequence was collected from a woman between 50 and 59 years old with acute COVID-19.

The CDR3 protein is CASSASITDTQYF. In nucleotides, the CDR3 is TGTGCCAGCAGCGCCAGTATCACAGATACGCAGTATTTT. This chain links TRBV7-9 with TRBJ2-3; D remains ambiguous. Trimming took off 5 bases at V and 2 bases at J, with 8 bases between the two ends. Germline V CDR1 and CDR2: SEHNR, FQNEAQ (reference sequence). The CDR3 has 13 residues.